This T cell receptor beta chain is drawn from a study of T cell responses to AZD1222 COVID-19 vaccine. Only a few counts were recorded for this clone. The CDR3 is 16 amino acids. J was trimmed by 3 bases and V by 0 bases; bases with no gene match: 4. Germline values: CDR1 KGHSH, CDR2 LQKENI. This table comes from immunoSEQ multiplex PCR, and its TCRdb copy is limited to in-frame clones, with some not included. The sample lists more than 90,000 clones, around 83% occurring once. The source was peripheral blood, collected 28 days after the second AZD1222 dose. This receptor was taken from an adult who received the AZD1222 COVID-19 vaccine. J is TRBJ2-1 and V is TRBV18; 8 bases align to TRBD2. CDR3: CASSPPATSGYNEQFF. The CDR3 DNA sequence: TGTGCCAGCTCACCACCGGCCACTAGCGGCTACAATGAGCAGTTCTTC.